This TCR beta chain was identified during a study of breast tumors, draining lymph nodes, adjacent tissues. Ten or more counts support this clonotype. Its antigen is still unknown. MiXCR was run by TCRdb on the multiplex PCR reads, yielding one entry per CDR3 protein. Among around 43,000 distinct CDR3 sequences listed, 20% to 25% were seen once. General study results and limits: Tumor repertoires ranked between lymph nodes and nontumor tissue in diversity, with V and J gene preferences.

Sequencing was performed on breast tumor tissue. This clonotype originated in a female donor with breast cancer. Some clones in this sample may be carry-over from other donors' samples.

For the CDR3, the DNA is TGTGCCAGCAGGCCGGGGGGATGGGGTGAGCAGTTCTTC. This gives the protein CASRPGGWGEQFF. This chain joins TRBV12-3 or TRBV12-4 and TRBJ2-1; 7 nucleotides match TRBD2. This CDR3 has 13 residues. V lost 6 bases, J lost 9 bases, and 8 bases stayed unmatched.